Reported below is one TCR beta chain. This record belongs to a study of T cells in tumors after PD-1 blockade. Produced via immunoSEQ multiplex PCR; TCRdb's table is partial and in-frame only. The table lists 7,000 to 9,000 clones, nearly 70% of them singletons, with approximately 10% in the top ten. V lost 0 bases to trimming and J lost 7 bases; unmatched junction nucleotides: 6. CDR3 length: 16 amino acids. Per germline, CDR1 SGHNT and CDR2 YENEEA. The chain carries TRBV11-3 and TRBJ2-2; 9 positions match TRBD2. The sample was tumor tissue, taken after anti-PD-1 treatment. The TCR sequence derives from a human donor with basal cell carcinoma. CDR3 residues: CASSLEAGGIGGELFF. The CDR3 bases are TGTGCCAGCAGCTTAGAGGCGGGGGGGATCGGCGGGGAGCTGTTTTTT.